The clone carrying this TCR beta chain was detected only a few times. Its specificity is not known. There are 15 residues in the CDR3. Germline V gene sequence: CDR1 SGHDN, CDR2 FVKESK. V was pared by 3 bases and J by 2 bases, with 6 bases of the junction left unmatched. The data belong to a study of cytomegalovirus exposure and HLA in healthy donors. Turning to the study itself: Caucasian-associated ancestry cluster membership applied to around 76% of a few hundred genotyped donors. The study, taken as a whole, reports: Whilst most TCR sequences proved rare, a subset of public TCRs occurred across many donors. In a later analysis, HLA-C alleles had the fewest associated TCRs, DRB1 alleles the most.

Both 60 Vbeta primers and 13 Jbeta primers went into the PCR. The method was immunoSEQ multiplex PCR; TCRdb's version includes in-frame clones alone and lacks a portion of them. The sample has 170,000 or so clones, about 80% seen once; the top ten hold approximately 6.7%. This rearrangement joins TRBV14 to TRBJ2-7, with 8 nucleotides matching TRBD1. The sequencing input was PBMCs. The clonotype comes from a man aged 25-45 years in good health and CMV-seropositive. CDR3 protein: CASSQLQGGAYEQYF. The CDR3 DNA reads TGTGCCAGCAGCCAGTTACAGGGGGGAGCCTACGAGCAGTACTTC.